Listed here are 25 T cell receptor beta chains from one sample, sequenced in a study of Graves' ophthalmopathy and Graves' hyperthyroidism. Amplifying from RNA transcripts, the study obtained TCR beta CDR3 regions. The library came from an HTBI-primed first-round RT-PCR and a second-round multiplex PCR. TCRdb reanalysed the multiplex PCR reads using MiXCR and keeps one entry per CDR3 protein. The data hold roughly 400,000 distinct CDR3 sequences, with around 20% observed a single time. Sequenced: peripheral blood. These receptors were taken from a young woman with Graves' ophthalmopathy.

This clonotype was seen ten or more times. The chain uses TRBV28 and TRBJ2-6; TRBD1 agrees at 8 bases. This CDR3 is built from 14 residues. Per the germline V gene, CDR1 is MDHEN and CDR2 is SYDVKM. The J segment lost 3 bases and the V segment lost 5 bases, leaving 0 bases of the junction unmatched. CDR3 loop: CASSGTGGANVLTF. The CDR3 bases are TGTGCCAGCAGTGGGACAGGTGGGGCCAACGTCCTGACTTTC.

A few counts support this clonotype. The chain is built from TRBV19 and TRBJ2-7; TRBD2 aligns across 8 bases. In germline, CDR1 is LNHDA, CDR2 SQIVND (reference sequence). CDR3 length: 13 residues. V dropped 6 bases and J dropped 8; count of bases not matched to a gene: 9. DNA of the CDR3: TGTGCCAGTAGAGACGGGGGTAGCGGGAAGCAGTACTTC. Translation: CASRDGGSGKQYF.

This clonotype was seen ten or more times. The chain recombines TRBV20-1 with TRBJ1-5, with D possibly being TRBD1 (6 bases). The CDR3 is made up of 13 amino acids. Germline-derived CDR1 and CDR2 are DFQATT and SNEGSKA (reference sequence). The ends were cut back, 6 bases at V and 7 bases at J, with 16 bases in the middle. CDR3 nucleotide sequence: TGCAGTGCCAACCGGGACAACAGCCAGCCCCAGCATTTT. Residues: CSANRDNSQPQHF.

This clonotype was seen at least ten times. V gene TRBV6-1 combines with J gene TRBJ1-5; D is possibly TRBD1 (6 bases). Germline V gene sequence: CDR1 MNHNS, CDR2 SASEGT. The CDR3 contains 13 residues. V was cut by 6 bases and J by 7 bases, with 13 bases left in between. DNA of the CDR3: TGTGCCAGCAGGAAAAACAGGGTCCAGCCCCAGCATTTT. The encoded protein is CASRKNRVQPQHF.

Sample share makes this clonotype medium-sized. The chain has TRBV6-2 or TRBV6-3 and TRBJ2-6; 9 bases agree with TRBD1. Germline lookup yields CDR1 MNHEY and CDR2 SVGEGT. V was clipped by 2 bases and J by 0 bases; unmatched bases: 5. CDR3 length equals 18 residues. CDR3 protein: CASSYDRGSFSGANVLTF. The CDR3 bases are TGTGCCAGCAGTTACGACAGGGGGTCCTTCTCTGGGGCCAACGTCCTGACTTTC.

This clonotype was seen many times. The genes are TRBV29-1 and TRBJ1-3, with a possible D match to TRBD1 (6 bases). CDR1 SQVTM and CDR2 ANQGSEA come from the germline V gene. Trimming stripped 7 bases from V and 0 bases from J, with 13 bases between. The CDR3 totals 14 residues. CDR3 sequence reads: CSGGHGNSGNTIYF. As DNA, the CDR3 is TGCAGCGGGGGACACGGGAACTCTGGAAACACCATATATTTT.

There are a few counts of this clonotype. This rearrangement joins TRBV6-5 to TRBJ2-5; 7 bases match TRBD1. Germline CDR1 reads MNHEY; CDR2 reads SVGAGI. Trimming removed 3 bases from V and 4 bases from J; junction bases left unmatched: 5. CDR3 length: 14 residues. CDR3 sequence (DNA): TGTGCCAGCAGTTATTCCCGACAGGGAGAGACCCAGTACTTC. This sequence encodes CASSYSRQGETQYF.

V gene TRBV7-9 combines with J gene TRBJ1-5, with D unresolved. The CDR3 covers 12 residues. Trimming shortened V by 6 bases and J by 7 bases, and 10 bases separated the two germline ends. Germline CDR1 and CDR2: SEHNR and FQNEAQ (reference sequence). The CDR3: CASSRAGQPQHF. CDR3 DNA sequence: TGTGCCAGCAGTCGAGCCGGGCAGCCCCAGCATTTT.

This clonotype was observed once. The J gene is TRBJ2-4, the V gene TRBV11-2; TRBD2 matches 9 bases. Germline CDR1 is SGHAT and CDR2 is FQNNGV. The CDR3 runs to 15 residues. V gave up 2 bases and J gave up 7 bases; unmatched junction bases: 6. The DNA of the CDR3 is TGTGCCAGCAGCTTACTGCGGGAGGGCGGGAACATTCAGTACTTC. It translates to CASSLLREGGNIQYF.

This rearrangement joins TRBV7-2 to TRBJ1-6; D gene unclear. CDR1 SGHTA and CDR2 FQGNSA come from the germline V gene. V lost 1 base and J 6 bases, leaving 10 bases between the germline ends. CDR3 length: 15 residues. CDR3 sequence (DNA): TGTGCCAGCAGCTTAGGTGTAGCACGTAATTCACCCCTCCACTTT. This codes for CASSLGVARNSPLHF.

The sample holds many counts of this clonotype. The rearrangement uses TRBV28 and TRBJ2-7, with 9 bases aligning to TRBD2. J gave up 0 bases and V 6 bases, and 12 bases lay outside the gene matches. This CDR3 region has 17 residues. Germline-derived CDR1 and CDR2 are MDHEN and SYDVKM. DNA for the CDR3: TGTGCCAGCAGCACCCCGTTAGCGGGAGTGTACTCCTACGAGCAGTACTTC. Its translation: CASSTPLAGVYSYEQYF.

This clonotype was seen only a few times. This chain uses TRBV6-5 with TRBJ2-5; 15 positions agree with TRBD2. The CDR3 has 17 residues. The germline CDR1 and CDR2 sequences are MNHEY and SVGAGI. V shed 4 bases, J shed 0 bases, and the junction held 3 bases outside the gene matches. The chain's CDR3 is CASSSGLAGGDQETQYF. Here the CDR3 DNA reads TGTGCCAGCAGTTCGGGACTAGCGGGAGGCGACCAAGAGACCCAGTACTTC.

This rearrangement joins TRBV7-3 to TRBJ1-2; 8 bases are shared with TRBD1. Germline assignment: CDR1 SGHTA and CDR2 FQGTGA. This CDR3 spans 13 amino acids. The J segment lost 9 bases and the V segment lost 6 bases, leaving 9 bases of the junction unmatched. This chain's CDR3 is CASSARQGLSYTF. The CDR3 DNA follows: TGTGCCAGCAGTGCCCGACAGGGGCTCAGCTACACCTTC. The complete variable domain, with remaining parts taken from reference TRBV7-3 and TRBJ1-2, reads GAGVSQTPSNKVTEKGKYVELRCDPISGHTALYWYRQSLGQGPEFLIYFQGTGAADDSGLPNDRFFAVRPEGSVSTLKIQRTERGDSAVYLCASSARQGLSYTFGSGTRLTVV.

This sequence joins TRBV20-1 and TRBJ2-5, with 11 bases fitting TRBD2. With V trimmed by 6 bases and J by 3 bases, 18 bases remained unmatched. CDR3 length equals 18 residues. Germline V lookup: CDR1 DFQATT, CDR2 SNEGSKA (reference sequence). The CDR3 sequence is CSAPGQGPSLAGEETQYF. CDR3 DNA: TGCAGTGCCCCGGGACAGGGACCCTCACTAGCGGGAGAAGAGACCCAGTACTTC.

This clonotype was detected ten times or more. The chain uses TRBV2 and TRBJ1-2; D is perhaps TRBD1 (6 bases). CDR3 length: 14 residues. Germline-derived CDR1 and CDR2 are SNHLY and FYNNEI. V dropped 5 bases and J dropped 1 base, with 11 bases sitting between them. CDR3 loop: CASSYLQGNYGYTF. In DNA form, the CDR3 reads TGTGCCAGCAGTTACCTACAGGGTAACTATGGCTACACCTTC. Filled out from reference TRBV2 and TRBJ1-2, the complete variable domain reads EPEVTQTPSHQVTQMGQEVILRCVPISNHLYFYWYRQILGQKVEFLVSFYNNEISEKSEIFDDQFSVERPDGSNFTLKIRSTKLEDSAMYFCASSYLQGNYGYTFGSGTRLTVV.

This clonotype was picked up many times. The chain employs TRBV15 and TRBJ1-1, with D hard to call. CDR3 length: 17 amino acids. Germline V gives CDR1 LNHNV, CDR2 YYDKDF (reference sequence). Trimming took 1 base from V and 1 from J, leaving 16 bases between them. For the CDR3, the DNA is TGTGCCACCAGCAGAGCCCCCCGGGGAAAGGCGAACACTGAAGCTTTCTTT. Translated: CATSRAPRGKANTEAFF.

This clonotype appeared many times. The chain employs TRBV19 and TRBJ1-5, with D perhaps TRBD1 (5 bases). Trimming left V 7 bases short and J 4 bases short, with 20 bases between. This CDR3 contains 16 residues. In germline, CDR1 is LNHDA, CDR2 SQIVND (reference sequence). The CDR3 nucleotides read TGTGCCAGTACCCCCCCTGGCAGGGCCCAAAATCAGCCCCAGCATTTT. Its translation: CASTPPGRAQNQPQHF.

In DNA form, the CDR3 reads TGTGCCAGCAGTTATCGGTACTCCTACGAGCAGTACTTC. This codes for CASSYRYSYEQYF. This chain connects TRBV6-2 or TRBV6-3 to TRBJ2-7; D is undetermined. Germline V gives CDR1 MNHEY, CDR2 SVGEGT. V dropped 3 bases and J dropped 0 bases, with 6 bases sitting between them. This CDR3 contains 13 residues.

The V call is TRBV7-3, the J call TRBJ2-3; 9 bases are a match to TRBD2. CDR3 length equals 18 residues. V shed 1 base and J 2 bases; nucleotides not matched to a gene: 10. The germline V gene encodes CDR1 SGHTA and CDR2 FQGTGA. The CDR3 bases are TGTGCCAGCAGCTTAATTTGGGGCGGGGGGGTAAACACAGATACGCAGTATTTT. It yields the protein CASSLIWGGGVNTDTQYF.

This clonotype occurred many times. CDR3 nucleotides: TGTGCCAGCAGCTTAGGCTACCGGGGGGGCACCGGGGAGCTGTTTTTT. Amino acids: CASSLGYRGGTGELFF. The chain joins TRBV7-2 to TRBJ2-2; 8 bases match TRBD2. With V trimmed by 1 base and J by 4 bases, 5 bases remained unmatched. Germline CDR1 reads SGHTA; CDR2 reads FQGNSA. The length of the CDR3 is 16 residues.

This clonotype was observed many times. V usage is TRBV28 and J usage is TRBJ2-7; TRBD1 aligns across 10 bases. The CDR3 runs 16 residues. CDR1 is MDHEN, CDR2 SYDVKM, per germline. V trimming: 3 bases; J trimming: 4 bases; junction bases outside the gene matches: 9. The CDR3, as DNA: TGTGCCAGCAGTTTTAGACCGGACAGGGGGTTATACGAGCAGTACTTC. Protein sequence: CASSFRPDRGLYEQYF. Drawing the rest from reference TRBV28 and TRBJ2-7, the complete variable domain is DVKVTQSSRYLVKRTGEKVFLECVQDMDHENMFWYRQDPGLGLRLIYFSYDVKMKEKGDIPEGYSVSREKKERFSLILESASTNQTSMYLCASSFRPDRGLYEQYFGPGTRLTVT.

This CDR3 is CASLTGINNQPQHF. The CDR3 DNA is TGTGCCAGTCTGACAGGAATAAACAATCAGCCCCAGCATTTT. V gene TRBV28 combines with J gene TRBJ1-5, with D perhaps TRBD1 (6 bases). This CDR3 contains 14 residues. Per the germline V gene, CDR1 is MDHEN and CDR2 is SYDVKM. Trimming pared 9 bases from V and 3 bases from J, leaving 15 bases between.

This clonotype was seen at least ten times. The chain employs TRBV4-2 and TRBJ1-2, with TRBD1 identical over 8 bases. Per germline, CDR1 LGHNA and CDR2 YNFKEQ. This CDR3 region has 16 residues. With V trimmed by 0 bases and J by 4 bases, 7 bases remained unmatched. The CDR3 nucleotides read TGTGCCAGCAGCCAAGATGGGGCAGGGGGCAGCTATGGCTACACCTTC. It encodes CASSQDGAGGSYGYTF.

This clonotype was seen only once. V usage is TRBV12-3 or TRBV12-4 and J usage is TRBJ1-1, with no clear D. Trimming removed 2 bases at V and 1 base at J, with 14 bases between. The CDR3 is 16 residues long. The CDR3 DNA reads as TGTGCCAGCAGTTTACGGTTGTCCGGGTGGAACACTGAAGCTTTCTTT. Its translation is CASSLRLSGWNTEAFF.

This clonotype was counted at least ten times. The rearrangement uses TRBV9 and TRBJ2-7; no reliable D call. The CDR3 runs to 15 residues. V was clipped by 0 bases and J by 1 base, with 11 bases between them. Germline V lookup: CDR1 SGDLS, CDR2 YYNGEE. CDR3 nucleotides: TGTGCCAGCAGCGTAGAAGCAGGCAGGTCCTACGAGCAGTACTTC. It specifies CASSVEAGRSYEQYF.